The clone carrying this TCR beta chain is a singleton in its sample. Followed longitudinally, the Seattle patients had been enrolled during active infection. CDR1 and CDR2 from the germline V gene are SGHKS and YYEKEE (reference sequence). This CDR3 has 15 amino acids. Between the trimmed V and J ends, which lost 2 bases and 4 bases, there was a span of 15 bases. This specimen belongs to a study of blood T cell repertoires in COVID-19. Overall study context: Samples came from the United States, Italy and Spain, spanning acute and convalescent COVID-19.

Per the authors' pipeline: Reference gene primer amplification gave nucleated cell count estimates. Produced via immunoSEQ multiplex PCR; TCRdb's table is partial and in-frame only. Clonal size and the V and J genes are those of that table, whereas D and trimming came from the DNA. The table records nearly 300,000 clones, about four fifths of them present only once. Sequences were obtained from peripheral blood. The chain employs TRBV5-5 and TRBJ1-2, with unresolved D. The receptor's source is a human donor with COVID-19, enrolled during active disease. The donor label of this sample is uncertain. CDR3 in DNA: TGTGCCAGCAGCTTTCAACAGAGTTTTGGCTATGGCTACACCTTC. Translated, it gives CASSFQQSFGYGYTF.